The 31 T cell receptor beta chains reported below all come from one sample, sequenced in a study of blood T cells in healthy people across ages. Sample-barcoded 5' priming and a J-beta primer mix drove a second PCR of about 6 to 12 cycles. TCRdb re-called the 5' RACE reads through MiXCR, storing one row per CDR3 protein. Among about 640,000 distinct CDR3 sequences listed, around three fifths were seen once. The sample consisted of blood. These receptors originate from a man aged 55 to 70 in good health.

The chain joins TRBV6-2 or TRBV6-3 to TRBJ2-1, with TRBD2 matching over 13 bases. The germline V gene has CDR1 MNHEY and CDR2 SVGEGT. This CDR3 region has 17 residues. V shed 2 bases and J 2 bases; nucleotides not matched to a gene: 3. The CDR3 here is CASSYPLAGGTYNEQFF. The CDR3 DNA reads as TGTGCCAGCAGTTACCCACTAGCGGGGGGGACCTACAATGAGCAGTTCTTC.

This chain uses TRBV29-1 with TRBJ1-2, with TRBD1 as a possible D gene (6 bases). Germline V gives CDR1 SQVTM, CDR2 ANQGSEA. With 8 bases removed from V and 4 bases from J, the gap between germline ends came to 23 bases. The CDR3 has 15 residues. This chain's CDR3 is CSYKRGASVGYGYTF. CDR3 coding DNA: TGCAGCTATAAGAGGGGGGCCTCAGTCGGCTATGGCTACACCTTC.

This clonotype has just a few counts. This chain uses TRBV5-6 with TRBJ1-5; TRBD1 is a possible D gene (5 bases). V was clipped by 1 base and J by 7 bases, with 6 bases between them. The CDR3 covers 12 residues. Germline V lookup: CDR1 SGHDT, CDR2 YYEEEE. CDR3 sequence reads: CASSLPGQPQHF. CDR3 in DNA: TGTGCCAGCAGCTTGCCAGGGCAGCCCCAGCATTTT.

This clonotype was detected only once. CDR3 amino acids: CSARDRGTLEEKLFF. Here the CDR3 DNA reads TGCAGTGCCCGGGACAGGGGAACCTTGGAGGAAAAACTGTTTTTT. This chain links TRBV20-1 with TRBJ1-4; 10 nucleotides match TRBD1. Per germline, CDR1 DFQATT and CDR2 SNEGSKA (reference sequence). The length of the CDR3 is 15 residues. V gave up 6 bases and J gave up 8 bases; unmatched junction bases: 12.

V and J are TRBV27 and TRBJ2-4, with 11 bases identical to TRBD1. The DNA matches TRBJ2-7 better at its end, which makes the J call doubtful. There are 13 residues in the CDR3. Germline V gene sequence: CDR1 MNHEY, CDR2 SMNVEV (reference sequence). The CDR3 loop reads CASRRDRGAEQYF. CDR3 sequence (DNA): TGTGCCAGCAGGAGGGACAGGGGGGCCGAGCAGTACTTC.

The V and J genes are TRBV20-1 and TRBJ2-5, with a weak D call TRBD1 (6 bases). V dropped 3 bases and J dropped 0 bases, with 11 bases sitting between them. Germline V gene sequence: CDR1 DFQATT, CDR2 SNEGSKA (reference sequence). This CDR3 is 14 amino acids long. CDR3 DNA: TGCAGTGCTAGCCCGAGGGGGTACCAAGAGACCCAGTACTTC. Protein sequence: CSASPRGYQETQYF.

This clonotype was recorded only once. The chain has TRBV20-1 and TRBJ2-1; a weak D match, TRBD2 (6 bases). Trimming took 3 bases from V and 7 from J, leaving 13 bases between them. Germline V gives CDR1 DFQATT, CDR2 SNEGSKA (reference sequence). The CDR3 covers 13 residues. The CDR3 loop is CSARDGGTNEQFF. CDR3 bases: TGCAGTGCTAGGGACGGCGGGACGAATGAGCAGTTCTTC.

This clonotype appeared once. The chain is built from TRBV7-9 and TRBJ1-6; 12 bases fit TRBD1. CDR1 and CDR2 from the germline V gene are SEHNR and FQNEAQ (reference sequence). The CDR3 is 14 amino acids. V lost 5 bases and J lost 9; bases outside the gene matches: 2. Here the CDR3 reads CASSVGQGASPLHF. The CDR3 DNA is TGTGCCAGCAGCGTGGGACAGGGGGCTTCACCCCTCCACTTT.

The chain has TRBV5-5 and TRBJ2-5, with D maybe TRBD1 (5 bases). With the DNA end fitting TRBJ2-7 better, the J assignment may be wrong. The CDR3 runs to 16 residues. Germline V lookup: CDR1 SGHKS, CDR2 YYEKEE (reference sequence). CDR3 amino acids: CASSLGLGEAGYEQYF. In DNA form, the CDR3 reads TGTGCCAGCAGCTTGGGTTTAGGGGAAGCTGGGTACGAGCAGTACTTC.

This rearrangement joins TRBV5-1 to TRBJ2-1; the match to TRBD1 covers 7 bases. V gave up 2 bases and J gave up 6 bases; unmatched junction bases: 11. Germline loops: CDR1 SGHRS, CDR2 YFSETQ. This CDR3 has 16 residues. DNA of the CDR3: TGCGCCAGCAGCTTAACCGGGACCCCAGGGGGCAATGAGCAGTTCTTC. It encodes CASSLTGTPGGNEQFF.

This clonotype was found once. This chain joins TRBV18 and TRBJ2-1, with TRBD2 matching over 9 bases. The CDR3 loop spans 15 amino acids. CDR1 KGHSH and CDR2 LQKENI come from the germline V gene. Trimming at V came to 2 bases and at J to 2 bases, leaving 1 base not matched to a gene. The chain's CDR3 is CASSPRTSAYNEQFF. The CDR3 nucleotides read TGTGCCAGCTCACCAAGGACTAGCGCCTACAATGAGCAGTTCTTC.

The rearrangement links TRBV20-1 to TRBJ2-6; no firm D call. Per the germline V gene, CDR1 is DFQATT and CDR2 is SNEGSKA (reference sequence). V was trimmed by 6 bases and J by 2 bases, leaving 8 bases between them. This CDR3 comprises 13 residues. This chain's CDR3 is CSASRPGANVLTF. DNA of the CDR3: TGCAGTGCCAGCAGGCCTGGGGCCAACGTCCTGACTTTC.

The chain carries TRBV4-1 and TRBJ2-5; 8 nucleotides align to TRBD2. This CDR3 region has 17 residues. Germline V gene sequence: CDR1 MGHRA, CDR2 YSYEKL. V shed 0 bases, J shed 5 bases, and the junction held 11 bases outside the gene matches. The CDR3 loop is CASSQDRGAGGSETQYF. The CDR3 coding sequence is TGCGCCAGCAGCCAAGATCGGGGTGCGGGGGGATCGGAGACCCAGTACTTC.

The rearrangement uses TRBV20-1 and TRBJ2-1; 7 bases agree with TRBD1. The length of the CDR3 is 13 residues. Germline V lookup: CDR1 DFQATT, CDR2 SNEGSKA (reference sequence). Losses at the gene ends were 3 bases for V and 7 bases for J; bases not matched to a gene: 6. In DNA form, the CDR3 reads TGCAGTGCTAGGGGACAGCGAATGAATGAGCAGTTCTTC. Its translation is CSARGQRMNEQFF.

This clonotype has only one observation. An end of the junction differs from the germline gene, which may be a read error. This rearrangement joins TRBV7-8 to TRBJ1-4; D is unresolved. CDR1 SGHVS and CDR2 FQNEAQ come from the germline V gene. This CDR3 is 15 amino acids long. In DNA, the CDR3 is TGTGCCCGCAGCTTATTAGGAGCAACTAATGAAAAACTGTTTTTT. Translated: CARSLLGATNEKLFF.

This clonotype was counted only a few times. The CDR3 sequence is CASSEARWVEETQYF. The CDR3 nucleotides read TGTGCCAGCAGTGAAGCCCGGTGGGTTGAAGAGACCCAGTACTTC. This chain uses TRBV6-1 with TRBJ2-5; D unresolved. The V gene's germline CDR1 is MNHNS and CDR2 SASEGT. There are 15 residues in the CDR3. V dropped 0 bases and J dropped 3 bases, with 11 bases sitting between them.

This sequence joins TRBV15 and TRBJ2-7; 8 bases are a match to TRBD1. Germline assignment: CDR1 LNHNV and CDR2 YYDKDF (reference sequence). There are 15 residues in the CDR3. The junction had 7 bases not matched to a gene; V was cut back by 0 bases and J by 6 bases. This chain's CDR3 is CATSRDRGQGSEQYF. For the CDR3, the DNA is TGTGCCACCAGCAGAGATCGTGGACAGGGCAGCGAGCAGTACTTC.

The rearrangement uses TRBV18 and TRBJ2-1; D possibly corresponds to TRBD2 (5 bases). The better agreement between TRBJ2-7 and the DNA end casts doubt on the J call. The CDR3 totals 15 residues. Per the germline V gene, CDR1 is KGHSH and CDR2 is LQKENI. CDR3 sequence: CASSPDWSSYNEQYF. DNA for the CDR3: TGTGCCAGCTCACCGGACTGGAGCTCCTACAATGAGCAGTACTTC.

The V call is TRBV3-1, the J call TRBJ2-7; no firm D call. Per the germline V gene, CDR1 is LGHDT and CDR2 is YNNKEL (reference sequence). This CDR3 region has 13 residues. The V end was cut by 4 bases, the J end by 5 bases, with 12 bases between. The DNA of the CDR3 is TGTGCCAGCAGCCCCCGTGGTAGGGACGAGCAGTACTTC. Translated, it gives CASSPRGRDEQYF.

This clonotype has just a few counts. The V gene is TRBV5-6, the J gene TRBJ2-3; the match to TRBD1 covers 10 bases. J gave up 4 bases and V 4 bases, and 6 bases lay outside the gene matches. Germline CDR1 and CDR2: SGHDT and YYEEEE. This CDR3 contains 15 residues. Here the CDR3 reads CASSGTGTGADTQYF. DNA for the CDR3: TGTGCCAGCAGCGGGACCGGGACAGGGGCAGATACGCAGTATTTT.

This clonotype was observed a few times. The V and J genes are TRBV18 and TRBJ2-7; TRBD1 matches 10 bases. With V trimmed by 10 bases and J by 10 bases, 16 bases remained unmatched. CDR1 and CDR2 from the germline V gene are KGHSH and LQKENI. The length of the CDR3 is 14 residues. This CDR3 reads CATSTGTGVIGQYF. CDR3 coding DNA: TGTGCCACTTCAACCGGGACAGGGGTTATCGGACAGTACTTC.

The chain combines TRBV4-2 with TRBJ1-2, with a weak D call TRBD1 (5 bases). Germline CDR1 and CDR2: LGHNA and YNFKEQ. The CDR3 has 15 amino acids. With 0 bases removed from V and 6 bases from J, the gap between germline ends came to 14 bases. CDR3 bases: TGTGCCAGCAGCCAAGAGTCCCTCCGGGGCAATGGCTACACCTTC. Encoded protein: CASSQESLRGNGYTF.

The chain carries TRBV10-3 and TRBJ2-3; D may correspond to TRBD1 or TRBD2 (5 bases each). The length of the CDR3 is 18 residues. Trimming shortened V by 5 bases and J by 2 bases, and 23 bases separated the two germline ends. Looked up from germline, CDR1 is ENHRY and CDR2 is SYGVKD. Here the CDR3 DNA reads TGTGCCATCAGTACCGGGACCCCCCCGAATGGGCTCACAGATACGCAGTATTTT. This codes for CAISTGTPPNGLTDTQYF.

The chain recombines TRBV6-6 with TRBJ2-2, with no clear D. Germline V gene sequence: CDR1 MNHNY, CDR2 SVGAGI (reference sequence). The CDR3 runs to 11 residues. V was shortened by 6 bases and J by 6 bases, with 5 bases between the two germline ends. DNA for the CDR3: TGTGCCAGCAGAGGCCCCGGGGAGCTGTTTTTT. Residues: CASRGPGELFF.

The sample holds a few counts of this clonotype. V and J are TRBV3-1 and TRBJ2-1; D gene unclear. Germline V gene data show CDR1 as LGHDT and CDR2 as YNNKEL (reference sequence). Deletions cut 4 bases from V and 5 bases from J, with 9 bases between. The CDR3 contains 13 residues. The CDR3 nucleotides are TGTGCCAGCAGCCCCGGCTGGAACAATGAGCAGTTCTTC. This codes for CASSPGWNNEQFF.

This clonotype was seen only a few times. The CDR3 loop is CSVRTSGAGELFF. CDR3 in DNA: TGCAGCGTTCGGACAAGCGGGGCCGGGGAGCTGTTTTTT. This chain connects TRBV29-1 to TRBJ2-2; 7 nucleotides match TRBD2. Germline CDR1 SQVTM, CDR2 ANQGSEA. The CDR3 loop spans 13 amino acids. V trimming: 5 bases; J trimming: 6 bases; junction bases outside the gene matches: 6.

In its sample, this clonotype was seen a few times. The gene calls are TRBV2 and TRBJ2-5, with a possible D match to TRBD2 (6 bases). The CDR3 loop spans 12 amino acids. Germline assignment: CDR1 SNHLY and CDR2 FYNNEI. The CDR3: CAGGGVPETQYF. CDR3 coding DNA: TGTGCGGGGGGTGGTGTCCCCGAGACCCAGTACTTC.

J is TRBJ2-1 and V is TRBV7-9; D is perhaps TRBD2 (5 bases). Looked up from germline, CDR1 is SEHNR and CDR2 is FQNEAQ (reference sequence). This CDR3 is 15 amino acids long. Trimming removed 3 bases at V and 10 bases at J, with 19 bases between. This CDR3 reads CASSFPSSGVMEQFF. CDR3 nucleotide sequence: TGTGCCAGCAGCTTCCCCTCCTCCGGGGTAATGGAGCAGTTCTTC.

The CDR3 region has the DNA TGTGCCATCAGTGGCGTCCGTGAACGCCCTGAGGGGGACGAGCAGTACTTC. Amino acid sequence: CAISGVRERPEGDEQYF. The V and J genes are TRBV10-3 and TRBJ2-5; D perhaps matches TRBD1 (6 bases). The J call is in doubt because the DNA end fits TRBJ2-7 better. The CDR3 spans 17 residues. Germline lookup yields CDR1 ENHRY and CDR2 SYGVKD.

V and J are TRBV29-1 and TRBJ2-7; tentative D call: TRBD1 (5 bases). The V end lost 8 bases, the J end lost 6 bases, and 23 bases lay between the germline ends. The germline gives CDR1 SQVTM, CDR2 ANQGSEA. This CDR3 has 14 residues. The CDR3 loop is CSTSPSSGSGEQYF. The CDR3 nucleotides are TGCAGCACTTCCCCTTCCTCAGGGTCTGGCGAGCAGTACTTC.

The gene calls are TRBV27 and TRBJ2-7, with TRBD2 as a possible D gene (5 bases). Trimming left V 6 bases short and J 6 bases short, with 9 bases between. Looked up from germline, CDR1 is MNHEY and CDR2 is SMNVEV (reference sequence). This CDR3 region has 11 residues. CDR3 amino acids: CASSVGIEQYF. DNA of the CDR3: TGTGCCAGCAGCGTCGGGATCGAGCAGTACTTC.